This T cell receptor beta chain was profiled in a study of PD-1 blockade in classical Hodgkin lymphoma. Looked up from germline, CDR1 is MNHNS and CDR2 is SASEGT. CDR3 length: 18 amino acids. Trimming removed 2 bases from V and 0 bases from J, with 20 bases in between. About this clone: Its antigen remains unidentified.

Regarding the study as a whole: Relapsed/refractory patients reportedly had lower baseline diversity than newly diagnosed patients.

TCRdb's copy holds only in-frame clones and misses some; the assay was immunoSEQ multiplex PCR. The sample includes some 35,000 clones, approximately 90% of them seen just once. Described time point: newly diagnosed, previously untreated cHL patient sample. Out of thawed PBMCs, magnetic negative selection purified CD4+ T cells. The sequenced material came from CD4+ T cells from blood. This sequence joins TRBV6-1 and TRBJ2-7; D not resolved. The receptor's source is a human donor with classical Hodgkin lymphoma. CDR3 amino acids: CASSERRTLTIGSYEQYF. The CDR3 nucleotides are TGTGCCAGCAGTGAACGAAGGACCCTAACTATCGGCTCCTACGAGCAGTACTTC.